The clone carrying this TCR beta chain has a handful of counts. Its antigen is not identified. This CDR3 is built from 14 residues. J lost 6 bases, V lost 4 bases, and 1 base had no gene match. This entry comes from a study of T cell repertoires in cytomegalovirus infection. In the study overall: HLA-B-restricted CMV epitopes that are well studied, plus recently identified HLA-C-restricted ones, were used by the study. Public TCR beta signatures were indicative of both CMV infection and a matching HLA type. Whole-study results and caveats: Predominance within the ex vivo response was attributable to HLA-C-restricted CMV-specific TCR beta clonotypes.

Each CDR3 protein gets one entry after TCRdb re-called the reads with MiXCR. The sample yields about half a million distinct CDR3 sequences, 30% to 40% seen once. The rearrangement links TRBV12-3 or TRBV12-4 to TRBJ2-1, with 12 bases that match TRBD2. The specimen comprised cultured PBMCs, sampled from culture after CMV antigen stimulation. The sequence was obtained from a human donor in good health (CMV status not recorded). Some clones in this sample may be carry-over from other donors' samples. CDR3 region: CASSSGLAGNEQFF. CDR3 in DNA: TGTGCCAGCAGTTCGGGACTAGCGGGCAATGAGCAGTTCTTC.